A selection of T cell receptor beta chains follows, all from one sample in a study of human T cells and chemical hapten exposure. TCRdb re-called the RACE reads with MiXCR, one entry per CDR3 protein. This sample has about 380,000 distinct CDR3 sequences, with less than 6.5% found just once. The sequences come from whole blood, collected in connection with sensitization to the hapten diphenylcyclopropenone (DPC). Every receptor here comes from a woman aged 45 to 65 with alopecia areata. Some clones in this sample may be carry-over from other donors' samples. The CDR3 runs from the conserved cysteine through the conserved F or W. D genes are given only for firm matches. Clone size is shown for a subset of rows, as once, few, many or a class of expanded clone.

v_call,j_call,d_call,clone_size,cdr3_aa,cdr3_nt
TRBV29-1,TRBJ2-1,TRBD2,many,CSGWTSGIEQFF,TGCAGCGGATGGACTAGCGGGATAGAGCAGTTCTTC
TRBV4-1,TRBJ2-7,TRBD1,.,CASSQDGSGTGAYEQYF,TGCGCCAGCAGCCAAGACGGAAGCGGGACAGGGGCCTACGAGCAGTACTTC
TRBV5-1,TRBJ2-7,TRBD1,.,CASRRGTGSEQYF,TGCGCCAGCAGACGGGGGACAGGGAGCGAGCAGTACTTC
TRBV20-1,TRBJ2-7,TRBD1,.,CSAWTGGNHEQYF,TGCAGTGCTTGGACAGGGGGAAACCACGAGCAGTACTTC
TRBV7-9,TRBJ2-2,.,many,CASSSNLGGELFF,TGTGCCAGCAGCTCCAACCTTGGCGGGGAGCTGTTTTTT
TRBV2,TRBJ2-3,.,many,CASGLFTDTQYF,TGTGCCAGCGGACTTTTCACAGATACGCAGTATTTT
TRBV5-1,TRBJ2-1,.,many,CASSLGRDEQFF,TGCGCCAGCAGCCTAGGTAGGGATGAGCAGTTCTTC
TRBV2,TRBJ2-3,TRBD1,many,CASSEGTGATDTQYF,TGTGCCAGCAGTGAAGGGACAGGGGCCACAGATACGCAGTATTTT
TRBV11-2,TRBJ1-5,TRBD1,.,CASSSGAGGAQPQHF,TGTGCCAGCAGCTCAGGGGCAGGGGGGGCTCAGCCCCAGCATTTT
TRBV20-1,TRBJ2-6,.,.,CSASSSGANVLTF,TGCAGTGCTAGCAGTTCTGGGGCCAACGTCCTGACTTTC
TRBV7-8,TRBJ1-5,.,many,CASSQLHGEEPQHF,TGTGCCAGCAGCCAGCTACACGGGGAGGAGCCCCAGCATTTT
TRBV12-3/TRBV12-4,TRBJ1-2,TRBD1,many,CASRGTGGPGYGYTF,TGTGCCAGCCGAGGGACAGGGGGCCCGGGGTATGGCTACACCTTC
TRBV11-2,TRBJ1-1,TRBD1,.,CASSLRQGVEAFF,TGTGCCAGCAGCCTCCGACAGGGGGTTGAGGCTTTCTTT
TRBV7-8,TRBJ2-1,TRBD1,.,CASSRDRVVSYNEQFF,TGTGCCAGCAGCCGCGACAGGGTAGTCTCCTACAATGAGCAGTTCTTC
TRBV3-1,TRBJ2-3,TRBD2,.,CASSHLAGEVTDTQYF,TGTGCCAGCAGCCACTTAGCGGGGGAGGTCACAGATACGCAGTATTTT
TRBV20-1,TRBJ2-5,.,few,CSARVAPTSQETQYF,TGCAGTGCTAGAGTCGCCCCAACTAGCCAAGAGACCCAGTACTTC
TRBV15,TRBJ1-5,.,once,CATSHRGENQPQHF,TGTGCCACCAGCCACCGAGGGGAAAACCAGCCCCAGCATTTT
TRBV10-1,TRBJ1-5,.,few,CASSEGGIGQPQHF,TGCGCCAGCAGTGAAGGAGGGATTGGTCAGCCCCAGCATTTT
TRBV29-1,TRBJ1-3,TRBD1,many,CSVTGGGGNTIYF,TGCAGCGTTACAGGGGGAGGAGGAAACACCATATATTTT
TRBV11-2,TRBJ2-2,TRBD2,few,CASSSGLAGVFGELFF,TGTGCCAGCAGCTCGGGACTAGCGGGAGTATTCGGGGAGCTGTTTTTT
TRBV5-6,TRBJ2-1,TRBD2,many,CASSIPSGRVTDEQFF,TGTGCCAGCAGCATCCCTAGCGGGAGGGTTACGGATGAGCAGTTCTTC
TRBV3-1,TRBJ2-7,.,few,CASSQEFTGSSYEQYF,TGTGCCAGCAGCCAAGAGTTTACGGGAAGCTCCTACGAGCAGTACTTC
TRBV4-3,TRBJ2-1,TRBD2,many,CASSQDRAGVADEQFF,TGCGCCAGCAGCCAAGATCGCGCGGGGGTAGCCGATGAGCAGTTCTTC
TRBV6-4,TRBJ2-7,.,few,CASSGSRDRSSYEQYF,TGTGCCAGCAGTGGGAGCCGAGACAGGAGCTCCTACGAGCAGTACTTC
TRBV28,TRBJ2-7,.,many,CASSSGLSSYEQYF,TGTGCCAGCAGTTCGGGACTTAGCTCCTACGAGCAGTACTTC
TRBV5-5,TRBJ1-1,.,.,CASNREVTAEAFF,TGTGCCAGCAACAGGGAGGTTACCGCTGAAGCTTTCTTT
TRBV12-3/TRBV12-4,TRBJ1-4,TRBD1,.,CASSISGQGAGEKLFF,TGTGCCAGCAGTATTTCGGGACAGGGGGCAGGGGAAAAACTGTTTTTT
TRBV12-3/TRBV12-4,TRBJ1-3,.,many,CASILDVASGNTIYF,TGTGCCAGCATCCTCGACGTCGCCTCTGGAAACACCATATATTTT
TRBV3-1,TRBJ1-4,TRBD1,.,CASSQDWDRGNEKLFF,TGTGCCAGCAGCCAAGATTGGGACAGGGGGAACGAAAAACTGTTTTTT
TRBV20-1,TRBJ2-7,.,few,CSASGARRDEQYF,TGCAGTGCTAGTGGGGCGAGGAGGGACGAGCAGTACTTC
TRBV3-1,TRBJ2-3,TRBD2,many,CASSPFGLGLTDTQYF,TGTGCCAGCAGCCCGTTTGGACTAGGTCTGACAGATACGCAGTATTTT
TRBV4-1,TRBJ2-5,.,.,CASSLQGGYQETQYF,TGCGCCAGCAGCCTTCAAGGGGGGTACCAAGAGACCCAGTACTTC
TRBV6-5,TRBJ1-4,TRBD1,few,CASSYSWDRGEKLFF,TGTGCCAGCAGTTACTCGTGGGACAGGGGTGAAAAACTGTTTTTT